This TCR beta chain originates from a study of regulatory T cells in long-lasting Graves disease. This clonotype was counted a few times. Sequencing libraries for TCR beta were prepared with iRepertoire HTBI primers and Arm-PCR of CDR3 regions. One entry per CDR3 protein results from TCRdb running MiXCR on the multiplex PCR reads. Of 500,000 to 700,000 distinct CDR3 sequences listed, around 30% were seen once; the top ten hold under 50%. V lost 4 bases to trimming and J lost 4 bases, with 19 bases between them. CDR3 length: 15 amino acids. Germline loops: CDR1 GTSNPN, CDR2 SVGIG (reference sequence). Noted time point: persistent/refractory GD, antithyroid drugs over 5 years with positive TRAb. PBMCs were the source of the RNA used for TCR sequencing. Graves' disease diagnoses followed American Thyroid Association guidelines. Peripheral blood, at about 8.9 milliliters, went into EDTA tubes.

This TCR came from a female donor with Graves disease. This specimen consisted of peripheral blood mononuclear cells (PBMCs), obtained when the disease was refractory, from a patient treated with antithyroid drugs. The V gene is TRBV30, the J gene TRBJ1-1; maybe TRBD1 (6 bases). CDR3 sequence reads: CAWTLTGRGSTEAFF. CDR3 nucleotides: TGTGCCTGGACACTAACAGGGAGGGGTAGCACTGAAGCTTTCTTT.